The 26 T cell receptor beta chains below were found in one sample sequenced in a study of Ad26.COV2.S vaccination and SARS-CoV-2 variants. Treatment described: 15 to 20 received Ad26.COV2.S at low or high dose, single or two shots; about 5 received placebo; per-sample allocation not given. Sample collection was performed on day 63 after the first vaccine or placebo injection. The table came from immunoSEQ multiplex PCR; TCRdb's copy has only in-frame clones and leaves some out. The repertoire includes 440,000 or so clones, 80% to 95% of them detected once, and around 4.5% sits in the top ten. The sequencing used peripheral blood, collected in a trial of Ad26.COV2.S vaccine versus placebo. These receptors came from a person aged 18-60 years who received the Ad26.COV2.S COVID-19 vaccine or a placebo.

The chain links TRBV19 to TRBJ2-2; possible D gene TRBD2, 6 bases. The CDR3 covers 15 residues. In germline, CDR1 is LNHDA, CDR2 SQIVND (reference sequence). V dropped 5 bases and J dropped 2 bases, with 12 bases sitting between them. CDR3 DNA: TGTGCCAGTAGTTCGATGGGAGGAAACACCGGGGAGCTGTTTTTT. This encodes CASSSMGGNTGELFF.

This rearrangement joins TRBV24-1 to TRBJ2-7; the D is unclear. The germline V gene encodes CDR1 KGHDR and CDR2 SFDVKD. V shed 2 bases and J shed 6 bases, with 13 bases lying between them. The CDR3 is made up of 14 amino acids. CDR3 protein: CATSDSSPSGEQYF. The CDR3 bases are TGTGCCACCAGTGATTCGTCGCCCAGTGGCGAGCAGTACTTC.

This clone was found a few times. The chain couples TRBV5-1 to TRBJ1-1; D remains ambiguous. The V and J ends lost 0 bases and 10 bases respectively, with 19 bases between them. Germline lookup yields CDR1 SGHRS and CDR2 YFSETQ. The CDR3 has 15 residues. The CDR3 protein is CASSLVAGAESRAFF. The CDR3 DNA is TGCGCCAGCAGCTTGGTTGCGGGAGCTGAATCTAGAGCTTTCTTT. The variable domain in full, with the rest retrieved from reference TRBV5-1 and TRBJ1-1, is KAGVTQTPRYLIKTRGQQVTLSCSPISGHRSVSWYQQTPGQGLQFLFEYFSETQRNKGNFPGRFSGRQFSNSRSEMNVSTLELGDSALYLCASSLVAGAESRAFFGQGTRLTVV.

This clone was seen once. CDR3 protein: CATTDRSGMVQPQHF. DNA for the CDR3: TGTGCCACCACCGACCGGTCAGGGATGGTTCAGCCCCAGCATTTT. The chain combines TRBV10-3 with TRBJ1-5; possibly TRBD1 for D (5 bases). The CDR3 consists of 15 residues. Trimming stripped 10 bases from V and 6 bases from J, with 22 bases between. Germline CDR1 ENHRY, CDR2 SYGVKD.

The V and J genes are TRBV5-6 and TRBJ2-7; 7 bases align to TRBD1. V lost 3 bases to trimming and J lost 7 bases; unmatched junction nucleotides: 13. The germline V gene encodes CDR1 SGHDT and CDR2 YYEEEE. This CDR3 contains 15 residues. CDR3 in DNA: TGTGCCAGCAGCTGGTGGGACAGACGGCTAGGGGAGCAGTACTTC. Protein sequence: CASSWWDRRLGEQYF.

The chain links TRBV12-3 or TRBV12-4 to TRBJ2-7, with no clear D. The CDR3 length is 12 residues. V was clipped by 6 bases and J by 0 bases, with 6 bases between them. The CDR3, as DNA: TGTGCCAGCAGGGGTAGCTCCTACGAGCAGTACTTC. As protein: CASRGSSYEQYF.

The chain couples TRBV28 to TRBJ1-6; TRBD1 might be the D (6 bases). The length of the CDR3 is 18 residues. V dropped 6 bases and J dropped 1 base, with 19 bases sitting between them. CDR1 and CDR2 from the germline V gene are MDHEN and SYDVKM. Here the CDR3 DNA reads TGTGCCAGCAGAAATTTACCCGGAAGGGGGTCCTATAATTCACCCCTCCACTTT. The encoded protein is CASRNLPGRGSYNSPLHF.

The V gene is TRBV7-2, the J gene TRBJ2-3; tentatively, D is TRBD2 (5 bases). With 3 bases removed from V and 6 bases from J, the gap between germline ends came to 10 bases. The CDR3 covers 13 residues. Germline V lookup: CDR1 SGHTA, CDR2 FQGNSA. The CDR3 spells CASSFYTRDTQYF. In nucleotides, the CDR3 is TGTGCCAGCAGCTTCTATACTAGGGATACGCAGTATTTT. The full variable domain, rest sourced from reference TRBV7-2 and TRBJ2-3, is GAGVSQSPSNKVTEKGKDVELRCDPISGHTALYWYRQSLGQGLEFLIYFQGNSAPDKSGLPSDRFSAERTGGSVSTLTIQRTQQEDSAVYLCASSFYTRDTQYFGPGTRLTVL.

The rearrangement joins TRBV28 to TRBJ1-5; D ambiguous. The CDR3 consists of 16 residues. V lost 8 bases to trimming and J lost 2 bases, with 19 bases between them. Germline CDR1 and CDR2: MDHEN and SYDVKM. The CDR3 sequence is CASQTRVVQGNQPQHF. CDR3 DNA: TGTGCCAGCCAGACGCGGGTGGTTCAGGGCAATCAGCCCCAGCATTTT.

This chain uses TRBV27 with TRBJ2-7; 13 nucleotides line up with TRBD2. Trimming removed 6 bases from V and 2 bases from J; junction bases left unmatched: 4. The CDR3 is made up of 15 amino acids. In germline, CDR1 is MNHEY, CDR2 SMNVEV (reference sequence). The CDR3 region is CASRFTSGRAYEQYF. Here the CDR3 DNA reads TGTGCCAGCAGGTTTACTAGCGGGAGGGCCTACGAGCAGTACTTC.

The chain carries TRBV10-3 and TRBJ1-5, with D unresolved. This CDR3 contains 12 residues. Per germline, CDR1 ENHRY and CDR2 SYGVKD. The V and J ends lost 3 bases and 9 bases respectively, with 9 bases between them. CDR3 sequence reads: CAISDLTRPQHF. In DNA form, the CDR3 reads TGTGCCATCAGTGACCTTACGAGGCCCCAGCATTTT.

The rearrangement links TRBV28 to TRBJ2-7, with 11 bases lining up with TRBD2. With 5 bases clipped from V and 4 bases from J, the junction kept 4 bases outside the gene matches. Germline CDR1 MDHEN, CDR2 SYDVKM. The CDR3 totals 14 residues. The CDR3 DNA reads TGTGCCAGCAGTCGGACTAGCGGGCGTTACGAGCAGTACTTC. Its protein product is CASSRTSGRYEQYF.

By share of the sample, this clone is medium-sized. J is TRBJ2-3 and V is TRBV6-4, with 7 positions matching TRBD2. The CDR3 spans 13 residues. Germline V lookup: CDR1 MRHNA, CDR2 SNTAGT. J lost 3 bases, V lost 3 bases, and 0 bases had no gene match. Here the CDR3 DNA reads TGTGCCAGCAGTGAGCGGGAGACAGATACGCAGTATTTT. Its translation is CASSERETDTQYF.

This sequence joins TRBV7-2 and TRBJ2-2, with D perhaps matching TRBD1 (5 bases). Between the trimmed V and J ends, which lost 3 bases and 4 bases, there was a span of 6 bases. Per germline, CDR1 SGHTA and CDR2 FQGNSA. This CDR3 region has 13 residues. The CDR3 spells CASSFQGTGELFF. DNA of the CDR3: TGTGCCAGCAGCTTCCAGGGCACCGGGGAGCTGTTTTTT.

The chain has TRBV6-2 or TRBV6-3 and TRBJ2-7; D gene uncertain. V was pared by 0 bases and J by 3 bases, with 3 bases between. CDR3 size: 12 residues. Per germline, CDR1 MNHEY and CDR2 SVGEGT. The CDR3 spells CASSYSLYEQYF. The CDR3 bases are TGTGCCAGCAGTTACTCACTCTACGAGCAGTACTTC.

The chain links TRBV7-9 to TRBJ2-3, with no clear D. The CDR3 is made up of 16 amino acids. Germline CDR1 SEHNR, CDR2 FQNEAQ (reference sequence). Deletions cut 4 bases from V and 0 bases from J, with 14 bases between. For the CDR3, the DNA is TGTGCCAGCAGCTCCCCTCCGCGATTAAGCACAGATACGCAGTATTTT. Translated, it gives CASSSPPRLSTDTQYF.

V usage is TRBV14 and J usage is TRBJ2-1; no clear D gene. This CDR3 has 18 amino acids. Germline V gene lookup returns CDR1 SGHDN and CDR2 FVKESK. Trimming cost V 1 base and J 0 bases, with 16 bases left between them. CDR3 amino acids: CASSQARLIDFSYNEQFF. The CDR3 DNA sequence: TGTGCCAGCAGCCAAGCCCGACTTATCGACTTCTCCTACAATGAGCAGTTCTTC.

The rearrangement joins TRBV9 to TRBJ2-3, with D hard to call. The ends were cut back, 0 bases at V and 3 bases at J, with 8 bases in the middle. This CDR3 is 14 amino acids long. The germline V gene has CDR1 SGDLS and CDR2 YYNGEE. The CDR3 DNA sequence: TGTGCCAGCAGCGTAGCTACAAGAACAGATACGCAGTATTTT. Amino acid sequence: CASSVATRTDTQYF.

The chain combines TRBV27 with TRBJ1-2; perhaps TRBD1 as D (5 bases). From germline, CDR1 is MNHEY and CDR2 SMNVEV (reference sequence). The CDR3 is 13 amino acids. V gave up 0 bases and J gave up 5 bases, with 7 bases separating them. As DNA, the CDR3 is TGTGCCAGCAGTTTATCATGGGGGTATGGCTACACCTTC. Translating it yields CASSLSWGYGYTF.

The chain has TRBV27 and TRBJ2-3; TRBD2 aligns across 8 bases. This CDR3 spans 15 amino acids. Germline CDR1 MNHEY, CDR2 SMNVEV (reference sequence). Trimming removed 3 bases from V and 5 bases from J; junction bases left unmatched: 7. The CDR3 protein is CASSLLAGIVDTQYF. The CDR3 bases are TGTGCCAGCAGTTTGTTAGCGGGAATAGTAGATACGCAGTATTTT.

The CDR3 DNA follows: TGTGCCAGCAGCTTCCACCCCGACGCCGTGGAGTTCTTC. It codes for CASSFHPDAVEFF. The chain carries TRBV9 and TRBJ2-1; no clear D. This CDR3 is built from 13 residues. Trimming removed 4 bases at V and 14 bases at J, with 19 bases between. Germline V lookup: CDR1 SGDLS, CDR2 YYNGEE.

This clone appeared a single time. V and J are TRBV27 and TRBJ2-2; 10 nucleotides line up with TRBD2. Germline V gene lookup returns CDR1 MNHEY and CDR2 SMNVEV (reference sequence). The CDR3 sequence is 15 residues long. V was pared by 5 bases and J by 5 bases, with 5 bases of the junction left unmatched. DNA of the CDR3: TGTGCCAGCAGTACGTTAGCGGGAGGAACCGGGGAGCTGTTTTTT. It encodes CASSTLAGGTGELFF.

The V gene is TRBV5-4, the J gene TRBJ2-5, with TRBD1 matching over 12 bases. The CDR3 runs to 19 residues. Germline V gene sequence: CDR1 SGHNT, CDR2 YYREEE (reference sequence). DNA for the CDR3: TGTGCGGCCCGACCGGGACAGGGGGCCCGTTTAGCGGGAGAAGAGACCCAGTACTTC. Its protein product is CAARPGQGARLAGEETQYF.

The chain has TRBV7-6 and TRBJ2-1; 11 bases align to TRBD2. V shed 5 bases and J 8 bases; nucleotides not matched to a gene: 11. Germline lookup yields CDR1 SGHVS and CDR2 FNYEAQ. CDR3 length: 16 residues. CDR3 coding DNA: TGTGCCAGCAGCCCCCCCGGGACTAGCGGTTTCCATGAGCAGTTCTTC. This sequence encodes CASSPPGTSGFHEQFF.

The chain uses TRBV24-1 and TRBJ2-5, with 10 bases fitting TRBD1. J gave up 3 bases and V 7 bases, and 7 bases lay outside the gene matches. The germline CDR1 and CDR2 sequences are KGHDR and SFDVKD. The CDR3 runs 15 residues. The CDR3 here is CATRTGTGDEETQYF. CDR3 bases: TGTGCCACCAGAACCGGGACAGGGGACGAAGAGACCCAGTACTTC.

This chain joins TRBV24-1 and TRBJ2-3; no clear D. The CDR3 runs 13 residues. Germline V CDR1 and CDR2: KGHDR, SFDVKD. The ends were cut back, 9 bases at V and 0 bases at J, with 9 bases in the middle. In DNA form, the CDR3 reads TGTGCCACCGGTCTTGGCAGCACAGATACGCAGTATTTT. This gives the protein CATGLGSTDTQYF.